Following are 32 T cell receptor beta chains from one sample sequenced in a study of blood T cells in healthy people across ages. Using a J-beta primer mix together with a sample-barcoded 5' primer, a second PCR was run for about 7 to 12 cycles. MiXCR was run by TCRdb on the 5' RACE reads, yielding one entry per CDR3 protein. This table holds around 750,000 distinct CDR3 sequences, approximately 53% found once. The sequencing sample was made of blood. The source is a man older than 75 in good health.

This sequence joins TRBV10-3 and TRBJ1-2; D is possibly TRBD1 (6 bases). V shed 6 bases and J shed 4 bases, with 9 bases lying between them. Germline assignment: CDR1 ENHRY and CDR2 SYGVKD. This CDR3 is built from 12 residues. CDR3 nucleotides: TGTGCCATCAGCCGGGACACCTATGGCTACACCTTC. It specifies CAISRDTYGYTF.

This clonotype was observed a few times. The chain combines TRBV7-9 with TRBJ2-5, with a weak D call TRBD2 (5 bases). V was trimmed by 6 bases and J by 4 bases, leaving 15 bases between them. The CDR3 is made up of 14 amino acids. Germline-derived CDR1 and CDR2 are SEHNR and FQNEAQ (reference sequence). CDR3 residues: CASREAGLPETQYF. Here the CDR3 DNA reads TGTGCCAGCAGGGAAGCCGGACTGCCAGAGACCCAGTACTTC.

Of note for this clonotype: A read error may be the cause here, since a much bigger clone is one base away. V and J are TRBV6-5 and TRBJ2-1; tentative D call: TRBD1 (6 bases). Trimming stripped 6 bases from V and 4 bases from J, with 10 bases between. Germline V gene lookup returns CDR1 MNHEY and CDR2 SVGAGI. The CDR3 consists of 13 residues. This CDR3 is CASRFQGYNEQFF. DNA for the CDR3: TGTGCCAGCAGGTTCCAGGGGTACAATGAGCAGTTCTTC.

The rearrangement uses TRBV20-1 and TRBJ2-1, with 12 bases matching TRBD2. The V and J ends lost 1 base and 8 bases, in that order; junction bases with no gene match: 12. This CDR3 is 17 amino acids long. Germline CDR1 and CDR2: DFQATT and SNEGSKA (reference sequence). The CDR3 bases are TGCAGTGCTAGAGGACTAGCGGGGGCCCTTATTGGGGATGAGCAGTTCTTC. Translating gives CSARGLAGALIGDEQFF.

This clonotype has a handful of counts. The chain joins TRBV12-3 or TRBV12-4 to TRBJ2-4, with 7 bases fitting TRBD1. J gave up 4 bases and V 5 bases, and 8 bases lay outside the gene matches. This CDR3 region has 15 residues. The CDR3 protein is CASSTPWDSKNIQYF. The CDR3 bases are TGTGCCAGCAGTACCCCCTGGGACAGTAAAAACATTCAGTACTTC.

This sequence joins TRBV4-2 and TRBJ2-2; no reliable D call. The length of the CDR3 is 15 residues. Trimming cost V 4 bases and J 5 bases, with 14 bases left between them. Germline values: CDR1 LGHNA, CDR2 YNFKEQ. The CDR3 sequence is CASSLVGGATGELFF. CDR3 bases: TGTGCCAGCAGCCTAGTAGGTGGTGCAACCGGGGAGCTGTTTTTT.

Written as DNA, the CDR3 is TGTGCCAGCACCAGAGGCTGGGGTCAGCTCTCTGAAGCTTTCTTT. Amino acid sequence: CASTRGWGQLSEAFF. The gene calls are TRBV28 and TRBJ1-1; no firm D call. Germline V gives CDR1 MDHEN, CDR2 SYDVKM. The V end was cut by 7 bases, the J end by 6 bases, with 21 bases between. The CDR3 loop spans 15 amino acids.

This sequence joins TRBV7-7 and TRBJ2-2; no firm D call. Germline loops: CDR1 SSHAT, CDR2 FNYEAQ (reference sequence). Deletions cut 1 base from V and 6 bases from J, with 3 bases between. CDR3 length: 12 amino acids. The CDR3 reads CASSLDPGELFF. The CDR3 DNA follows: TGTGCCAGCAGCTTAGACCCCGGGGAGCTGTTTTTT.

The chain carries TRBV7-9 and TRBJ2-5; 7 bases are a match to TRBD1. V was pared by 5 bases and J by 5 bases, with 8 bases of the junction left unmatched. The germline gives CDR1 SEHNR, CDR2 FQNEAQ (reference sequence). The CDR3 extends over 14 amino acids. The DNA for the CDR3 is TGTGCCAGCAGCCCTCGACAGGGCACCGAGACCCAGTACTTC. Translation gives CASSPRQGTETQYF.

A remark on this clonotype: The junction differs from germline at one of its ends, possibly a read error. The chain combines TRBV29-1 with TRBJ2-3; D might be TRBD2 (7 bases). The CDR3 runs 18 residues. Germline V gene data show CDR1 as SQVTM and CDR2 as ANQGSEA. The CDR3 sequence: CSAEGGGRPGLSTDTQYF. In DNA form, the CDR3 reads TGCAGCGCTGAAGGGGGGGGGCGACCGGGACTTAGCACAGATACGCAGTATTTT.

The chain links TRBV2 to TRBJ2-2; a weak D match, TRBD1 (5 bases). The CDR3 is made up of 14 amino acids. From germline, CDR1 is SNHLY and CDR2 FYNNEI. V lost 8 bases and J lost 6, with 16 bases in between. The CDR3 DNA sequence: TGTGCCAGCCTTGCCCAGGGTGTTGCCGGGGAGCTGTTTTTT. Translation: CASLAQGVAGELFF. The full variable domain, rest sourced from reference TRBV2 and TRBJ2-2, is EPEVTQTPSHQVTQMGQEVILRCVPISNHLYFYWYRQILGQKVEFLVSFYNNEISEKSEIFDDQFSVERPDGSNFTLKIRSTKLEDSAMYFCASLAQGVAGELFFGEGSRLTVL.

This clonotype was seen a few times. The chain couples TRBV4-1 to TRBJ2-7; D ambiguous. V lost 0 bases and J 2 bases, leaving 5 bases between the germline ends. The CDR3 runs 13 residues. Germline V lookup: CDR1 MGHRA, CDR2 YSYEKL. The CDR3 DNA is TGCGCCAGCAGCCAAGAGGGCACCTACGAGCAGTACTTC. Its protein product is CASSQEGTYEQYF.

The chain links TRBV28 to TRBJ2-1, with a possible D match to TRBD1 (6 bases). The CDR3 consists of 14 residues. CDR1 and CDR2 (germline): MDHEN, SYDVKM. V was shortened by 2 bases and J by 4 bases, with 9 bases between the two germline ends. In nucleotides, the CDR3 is TGTGCCAGCAGTTTAAACAGGGCTTACAATGAGCAGTTCTTC. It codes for CASSLNRAYNEQFF.

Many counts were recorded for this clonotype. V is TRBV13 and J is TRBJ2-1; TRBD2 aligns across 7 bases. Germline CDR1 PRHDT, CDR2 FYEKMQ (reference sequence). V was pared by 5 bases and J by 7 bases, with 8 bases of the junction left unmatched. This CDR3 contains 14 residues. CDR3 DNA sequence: TGTGCCAGCAGCCCCGTGGCGGGAGTTAATGAGCAGTTCTTC. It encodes CASSPVAGVNEQFF.

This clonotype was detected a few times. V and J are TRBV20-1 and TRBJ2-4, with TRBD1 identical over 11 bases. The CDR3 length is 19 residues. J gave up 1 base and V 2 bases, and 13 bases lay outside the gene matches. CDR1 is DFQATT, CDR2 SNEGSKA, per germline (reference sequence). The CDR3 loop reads CSARRFGTGGVPAKNIQYF. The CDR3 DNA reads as TGCAGTGCTAGACGCTTCGGGACAGGGGGAGTCCCCGCCAAAAACATTCAGTACTTC.

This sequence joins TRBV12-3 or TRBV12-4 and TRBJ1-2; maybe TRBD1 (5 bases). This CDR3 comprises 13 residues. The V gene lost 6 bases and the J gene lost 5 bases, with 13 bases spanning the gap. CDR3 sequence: CASSSGALYGYTF. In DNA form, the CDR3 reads TGTGCCAGCAGCTCCGGGGCCCTATATGGCTACACCTTC.

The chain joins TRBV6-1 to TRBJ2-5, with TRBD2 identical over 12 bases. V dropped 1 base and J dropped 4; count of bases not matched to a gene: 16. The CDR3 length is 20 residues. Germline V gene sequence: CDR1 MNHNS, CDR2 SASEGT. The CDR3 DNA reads TGTGCCAGCAGTGAAGTCGATGTACTAGCGGGAGGCTATTCCCCAGAGACCCAGTACTTC. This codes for CASSEVDVLAGGYSPETQYF.

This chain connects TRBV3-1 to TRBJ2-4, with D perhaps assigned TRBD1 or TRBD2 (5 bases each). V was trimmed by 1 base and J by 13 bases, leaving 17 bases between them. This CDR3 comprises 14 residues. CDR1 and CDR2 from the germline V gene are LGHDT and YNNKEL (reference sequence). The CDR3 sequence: CASSQVAQLGEQYF. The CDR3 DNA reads TGTGCCAGCAGCCAAGTCGCACAGCTGGGGGAGCAGTACTTC. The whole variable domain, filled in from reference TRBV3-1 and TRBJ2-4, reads DTAVSQTPKYLVTQMGNDKSIKCEQNLGHDTMYWYKQDSKKFLKIMFSYNNKELIINETVPNRFSPKSPDKAHLNLHINSLELGDSAVYFCASSQVAQLGEQYFGAGTRLSVL.

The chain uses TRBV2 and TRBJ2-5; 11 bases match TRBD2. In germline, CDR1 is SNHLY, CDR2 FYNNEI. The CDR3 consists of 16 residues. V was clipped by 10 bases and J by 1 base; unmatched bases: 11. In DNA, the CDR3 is TGTGCCACAAAAACCGGGACTAGCGGTGCCCAAGAGACCCAGTACTTC. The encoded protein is CATKTGTSGAQETQYF.

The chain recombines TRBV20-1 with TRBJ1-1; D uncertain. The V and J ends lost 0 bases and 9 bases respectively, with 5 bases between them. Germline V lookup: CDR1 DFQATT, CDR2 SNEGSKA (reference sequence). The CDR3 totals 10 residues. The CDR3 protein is CSARDTQAFF. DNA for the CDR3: TGCAGTGCTAGAGATACCCAAGCTTTCTTT.

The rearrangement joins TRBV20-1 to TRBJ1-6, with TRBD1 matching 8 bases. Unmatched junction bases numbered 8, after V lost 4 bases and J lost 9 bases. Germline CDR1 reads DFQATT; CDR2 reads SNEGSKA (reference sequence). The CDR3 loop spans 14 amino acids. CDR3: CSAKTGVVSSPLHF. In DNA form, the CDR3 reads TGCAGTGCTAAGACAGGGGTCGTTTCTTCACCCCTCCACTTT.

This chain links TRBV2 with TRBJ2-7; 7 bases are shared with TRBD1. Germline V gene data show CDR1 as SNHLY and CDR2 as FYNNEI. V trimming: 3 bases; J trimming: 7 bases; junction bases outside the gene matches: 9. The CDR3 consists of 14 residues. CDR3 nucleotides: TGTGCCAGCAGTGACAGGACAGGACTTCTGGAGCAGTACTTC. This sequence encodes CASSDRTGLLEQYF.

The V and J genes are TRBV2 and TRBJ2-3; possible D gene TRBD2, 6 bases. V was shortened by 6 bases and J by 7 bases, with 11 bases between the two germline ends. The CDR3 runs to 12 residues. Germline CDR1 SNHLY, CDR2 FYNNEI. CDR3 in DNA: TGTGCCAGCAGAGAGGGACTTTATACGCAGTATTTT. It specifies CASREGLYTQYF.

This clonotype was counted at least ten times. DNA for the CDR3: TGCGCCAGCAGCTTGGATTCAGGGACCTACGAGCAGTACTTC. Protein: CASSLDSGTYEQYF. The rearrangement uses TRBV5-1 and TRBJ2-7; TRBD1 might be the D (5 bases). The CDR3 runs to 14 residues. In germline, CDR1 is SGHRS, CDR2 YFSETQ. Trimming shortened V by 0 bases and J by 2 bases, and 9 bases separated the two germline ends.

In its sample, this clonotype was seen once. The CDR3, as DNA: TGTGCCAGCAGCCCCGAGTGGCAGGCAGATACGCAGTATTTT. This sequence encodes CASSPEWQADTQYF. The chain is built from TRBV7-2 and TRBJ2-3; D is unclear. V gave up 5 bases and J gave up 4 bases, with 13 bases separating them. Germline-derived CDR1 and CDR2 are SGHTA and FQGNSA. This CDR3 comprises 14 residues.

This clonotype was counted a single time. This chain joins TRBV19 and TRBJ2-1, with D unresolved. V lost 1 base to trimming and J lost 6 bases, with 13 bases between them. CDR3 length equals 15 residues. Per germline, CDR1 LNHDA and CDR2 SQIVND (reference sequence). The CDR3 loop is CASSIGGTRGNEQFF. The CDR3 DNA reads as TGTGCCAGTAGTATAGGGGGAACCCGCGGCAATGAGCAGTTCTTC.

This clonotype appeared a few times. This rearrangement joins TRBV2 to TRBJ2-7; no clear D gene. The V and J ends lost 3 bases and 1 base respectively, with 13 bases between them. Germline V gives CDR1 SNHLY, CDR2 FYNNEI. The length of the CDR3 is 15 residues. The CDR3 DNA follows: TGTGCCAGCAGTGACCCTTTGATAGTATCCTACGAGCAGTACTTC. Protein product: CASSDPLIVSYEQYF.

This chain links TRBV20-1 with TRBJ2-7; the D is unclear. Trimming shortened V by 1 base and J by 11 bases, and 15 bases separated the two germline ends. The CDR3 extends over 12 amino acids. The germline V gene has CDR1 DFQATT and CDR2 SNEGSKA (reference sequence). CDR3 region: CSARGPGQAEYF. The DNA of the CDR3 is TGCAGTGCTAGAGGCCCCGGTCAGGCCGAGTACTTC.

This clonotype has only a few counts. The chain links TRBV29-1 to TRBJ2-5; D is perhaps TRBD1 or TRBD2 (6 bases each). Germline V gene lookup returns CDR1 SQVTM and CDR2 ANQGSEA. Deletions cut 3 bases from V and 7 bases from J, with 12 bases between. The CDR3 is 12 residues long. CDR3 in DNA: TGCAGCGTTGATAACAGGGAGGCGACCCAGTACTTC. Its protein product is CSVDNREATQYF. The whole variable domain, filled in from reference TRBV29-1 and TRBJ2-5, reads SAVISQKPSRDICQRGTSLTIQCQVDSQVTMMFWYRQQPGQSLTLIATANQGSEATYESGFVIDKFPISRPNLTFSTLTVSNMSPEDSSIYLCSVDNREATQYFGPGTRLLVL.

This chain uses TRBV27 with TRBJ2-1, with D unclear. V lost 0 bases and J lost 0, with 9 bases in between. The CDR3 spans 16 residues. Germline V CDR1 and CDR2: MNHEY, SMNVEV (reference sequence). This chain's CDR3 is CASSLSATSSYNEQFF. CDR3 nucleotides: TGTGCCAGCAGTTTATCGGCAACCAGCTCCTACAATGAGCAGTTCTTC.

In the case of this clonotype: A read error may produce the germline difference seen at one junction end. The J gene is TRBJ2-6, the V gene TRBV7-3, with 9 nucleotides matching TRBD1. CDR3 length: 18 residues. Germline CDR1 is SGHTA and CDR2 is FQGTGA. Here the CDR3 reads CASSHQDRGSFGTNVLTF. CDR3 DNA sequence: TGTGCCAGCAGCCACCAAGACAGGGGGAGCTTTGGGACCAACGTCCTGACTTTC. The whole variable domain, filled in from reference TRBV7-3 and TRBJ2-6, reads GAGVSQTPSNKVTEKGKYVELRCDPISGHTALYWYRQSLGQGPEFLIYFQGTGAADDSGLPNDRFFAVRPEGSVSTLKIQRTERGDSAVYLCASSHQDRGSFGTNVLTFGAGSRLTVL.

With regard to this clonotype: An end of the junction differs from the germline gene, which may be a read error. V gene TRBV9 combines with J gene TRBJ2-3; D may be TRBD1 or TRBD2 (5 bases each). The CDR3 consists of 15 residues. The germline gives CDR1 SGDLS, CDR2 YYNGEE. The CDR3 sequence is CAGSVRGVDGDTQYF. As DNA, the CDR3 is TGTGCCGGCAGCGTCCGAGGGGTTGACGGAGATACGCAGTATTTT.